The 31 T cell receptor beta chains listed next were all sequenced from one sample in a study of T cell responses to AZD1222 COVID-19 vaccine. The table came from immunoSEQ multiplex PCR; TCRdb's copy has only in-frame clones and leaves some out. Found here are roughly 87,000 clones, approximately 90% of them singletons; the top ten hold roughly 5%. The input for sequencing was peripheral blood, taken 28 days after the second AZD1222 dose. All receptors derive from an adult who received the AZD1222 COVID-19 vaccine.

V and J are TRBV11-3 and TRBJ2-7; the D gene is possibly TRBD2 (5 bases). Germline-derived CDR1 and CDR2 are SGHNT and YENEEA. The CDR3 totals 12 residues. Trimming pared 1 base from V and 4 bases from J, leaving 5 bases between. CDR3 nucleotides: TGTGCCAGCAGCTTAGGGGAGTACGAGCAGTACTTC. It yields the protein CASSLGEYEQYF.

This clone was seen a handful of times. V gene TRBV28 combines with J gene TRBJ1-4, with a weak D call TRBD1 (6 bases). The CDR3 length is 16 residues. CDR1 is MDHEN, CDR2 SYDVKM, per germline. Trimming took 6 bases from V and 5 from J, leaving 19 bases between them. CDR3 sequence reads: CASRGGARGRNEKLFF. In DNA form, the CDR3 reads TGTGCCAGCAGGGGGGGGGCTCGTGGTAGGAATGAAAAACTGTTTTTT.

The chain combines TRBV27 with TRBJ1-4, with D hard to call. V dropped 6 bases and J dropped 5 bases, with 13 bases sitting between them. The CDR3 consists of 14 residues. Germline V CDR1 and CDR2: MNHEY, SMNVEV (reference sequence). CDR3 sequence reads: CASRWAVGNEKLFF. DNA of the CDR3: TGTGCCAGCAGGTGGGCGGTGGGGAATGAAAAACTGTTTTTT.

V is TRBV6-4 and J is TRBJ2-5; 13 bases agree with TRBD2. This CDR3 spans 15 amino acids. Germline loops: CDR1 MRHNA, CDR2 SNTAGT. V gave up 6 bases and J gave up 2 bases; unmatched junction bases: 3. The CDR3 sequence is CASSQTSGGQETQYF. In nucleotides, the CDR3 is TGTGCCAGCAGCCAGACTAGCGGGGGGCAAGAGACCCAGTACTTC.

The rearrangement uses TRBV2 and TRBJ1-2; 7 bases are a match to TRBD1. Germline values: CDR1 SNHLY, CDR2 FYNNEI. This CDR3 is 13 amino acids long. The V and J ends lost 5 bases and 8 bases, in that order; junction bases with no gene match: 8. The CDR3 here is CASSTTGVEGYTF. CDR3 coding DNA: TGTGCCAGCAGTACTACAGGGGTGGAGGGCTACACCTTC.

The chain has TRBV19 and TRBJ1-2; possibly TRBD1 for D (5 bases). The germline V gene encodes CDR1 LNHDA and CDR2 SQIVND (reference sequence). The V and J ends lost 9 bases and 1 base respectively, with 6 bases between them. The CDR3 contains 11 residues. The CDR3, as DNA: TGTGCCAGCAGGGTTAACTATGGCTACACCTTC. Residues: CASRVNYGYTF.

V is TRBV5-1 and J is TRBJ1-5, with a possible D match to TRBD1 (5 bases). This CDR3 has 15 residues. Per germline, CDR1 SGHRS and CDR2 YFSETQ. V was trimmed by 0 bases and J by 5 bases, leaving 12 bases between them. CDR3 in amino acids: CASSLGAGSHQPQHF. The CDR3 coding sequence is TGCGCCAGCAGCTTGGGGGCAGGGTCCCATCAGCCCCAGCATTTT.

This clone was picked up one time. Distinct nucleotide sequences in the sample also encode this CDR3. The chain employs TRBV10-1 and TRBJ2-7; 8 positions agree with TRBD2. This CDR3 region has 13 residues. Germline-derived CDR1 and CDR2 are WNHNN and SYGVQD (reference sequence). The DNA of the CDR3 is TGCGCTAGCGGGGACACCGGTTTTTACGAGCAGTACTTC. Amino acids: CASGDTGFYEQYF.

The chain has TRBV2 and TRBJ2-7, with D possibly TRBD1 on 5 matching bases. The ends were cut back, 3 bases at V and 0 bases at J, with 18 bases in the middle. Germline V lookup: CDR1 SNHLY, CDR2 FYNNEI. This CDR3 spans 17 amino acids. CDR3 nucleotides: TGTGCCAGCAGTGAGGGGCTCGGGCGGCGAAGCTCCTACGAGCAGTACTTC. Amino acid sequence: CASSEGLGRRSSYEQYF.

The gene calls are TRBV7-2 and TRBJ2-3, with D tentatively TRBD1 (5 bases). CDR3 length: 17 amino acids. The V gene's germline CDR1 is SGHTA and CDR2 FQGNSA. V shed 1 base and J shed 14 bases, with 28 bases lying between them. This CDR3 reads CASSLDGVGPRQGNLYF. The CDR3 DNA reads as TGTGCCAGCAGCTTAGATGGGGTCGGACCACGGCAGGGTAATTTGTATTTT.

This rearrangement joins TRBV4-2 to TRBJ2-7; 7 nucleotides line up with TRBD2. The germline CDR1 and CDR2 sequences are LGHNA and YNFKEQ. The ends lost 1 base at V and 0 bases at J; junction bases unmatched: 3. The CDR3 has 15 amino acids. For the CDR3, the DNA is TGTGCCAGCAGCCAAGGCCTAGCGGACTCCTACGAGCAGTACTTC. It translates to CASSQGLADSYEQYF.

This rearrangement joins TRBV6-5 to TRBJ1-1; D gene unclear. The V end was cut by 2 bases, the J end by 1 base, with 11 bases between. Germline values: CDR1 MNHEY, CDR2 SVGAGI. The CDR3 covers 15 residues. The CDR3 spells CASSYGRLGNTEAFF. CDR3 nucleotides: TGTGCCAGCAGTTACGGACGGCTCGGGAACACTGAAGCTTTCTTT.

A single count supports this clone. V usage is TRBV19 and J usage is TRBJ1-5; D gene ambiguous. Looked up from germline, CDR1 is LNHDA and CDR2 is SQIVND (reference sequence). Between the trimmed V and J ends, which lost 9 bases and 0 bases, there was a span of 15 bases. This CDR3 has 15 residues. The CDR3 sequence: CASRTQGYSNQPQHF. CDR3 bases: TGTGCCAGCCGGACCCAAGGCTATAGCAATCAGCCCCAGCATTTT.

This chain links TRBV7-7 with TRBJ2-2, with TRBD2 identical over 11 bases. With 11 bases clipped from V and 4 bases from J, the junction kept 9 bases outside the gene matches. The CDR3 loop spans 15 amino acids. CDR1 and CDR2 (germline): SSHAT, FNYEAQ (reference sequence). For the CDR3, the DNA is TGTGCCGTCCCACGCGGACTAGCGGGCACCGGGGAGCTGTTTTTT. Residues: CAVPRGLAGTGELFF.

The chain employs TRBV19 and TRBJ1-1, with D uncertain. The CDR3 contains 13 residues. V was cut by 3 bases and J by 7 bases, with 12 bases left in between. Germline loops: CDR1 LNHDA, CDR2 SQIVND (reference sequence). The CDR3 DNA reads TGTGCCAGTAGTATGATAAAGAGAGGTGAAGCTTTCTTT. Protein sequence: CASSMIKRGEAFF.

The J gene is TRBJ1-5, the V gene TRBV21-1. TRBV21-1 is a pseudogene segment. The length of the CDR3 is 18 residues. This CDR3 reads CASSPSVGVAYFNQPQHF. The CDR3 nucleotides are TGTGCCAGCAGCCCCAGTGTTGGCGTGGCATATTTCAATCAGCCCCAGCATTTT.

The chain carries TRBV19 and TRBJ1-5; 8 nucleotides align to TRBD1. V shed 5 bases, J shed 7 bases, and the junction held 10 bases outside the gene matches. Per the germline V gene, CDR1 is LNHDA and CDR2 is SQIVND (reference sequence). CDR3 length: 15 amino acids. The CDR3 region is CASSAIQGVEQPQHF. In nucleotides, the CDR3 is TGTGCCAGTAGTGCAATACAGGGGGTTGAACAGCCCCAGCATTTT. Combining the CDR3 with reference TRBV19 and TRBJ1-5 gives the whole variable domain DGGITQSPKYLFRKEGQNVTLSCEQNLNHDAMYWYRQDPGQGLRLIYYSQIVNDFQKGDIAEGYSVSREKKESFPLTVTSAQKNPTAFYLCASSAIQGVEQPQHFGDGTRLSIL.

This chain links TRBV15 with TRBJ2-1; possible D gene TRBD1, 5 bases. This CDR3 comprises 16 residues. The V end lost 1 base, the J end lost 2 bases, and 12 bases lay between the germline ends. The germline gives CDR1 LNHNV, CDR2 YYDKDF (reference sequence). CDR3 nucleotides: TGTGCCACCAGCAGAGGTCCAGGGCCCACCTACAATGAGCAGTTCTTC. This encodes CATSRGPGPTYNEQFF.

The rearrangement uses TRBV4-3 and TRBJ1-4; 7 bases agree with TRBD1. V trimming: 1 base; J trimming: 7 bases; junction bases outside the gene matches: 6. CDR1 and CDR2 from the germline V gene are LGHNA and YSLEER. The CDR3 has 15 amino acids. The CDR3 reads CASSQGQGVFEKLFF. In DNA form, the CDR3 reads TGCGCCAGCAGCCAAGGCCAGGGGGTATTTGAAAAACTGTTTTTT.

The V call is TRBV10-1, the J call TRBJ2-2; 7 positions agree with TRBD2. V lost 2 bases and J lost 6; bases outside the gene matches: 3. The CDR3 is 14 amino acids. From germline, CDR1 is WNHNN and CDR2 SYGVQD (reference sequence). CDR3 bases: TGCGCCAGCAGTGAGGGACTAGTGCCCGGGGAGCTGTTTTTT. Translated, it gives CASSEGLVPGELFF.

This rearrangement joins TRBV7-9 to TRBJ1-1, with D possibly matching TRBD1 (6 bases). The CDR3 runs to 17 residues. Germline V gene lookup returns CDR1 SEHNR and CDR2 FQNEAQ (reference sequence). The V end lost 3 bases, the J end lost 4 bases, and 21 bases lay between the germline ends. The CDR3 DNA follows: TGTGCCAGCAGCTTGCCCGTTAGGGGGGGCGGAGGCACTGAAGCTTTCTTT. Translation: CASSLPVRGGGGTEAFF.

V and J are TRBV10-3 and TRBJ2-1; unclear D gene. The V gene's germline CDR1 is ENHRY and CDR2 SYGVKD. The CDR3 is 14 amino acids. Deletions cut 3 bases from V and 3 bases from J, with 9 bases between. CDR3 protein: CAISDRADYNEQFF. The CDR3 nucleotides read TGTGCCATCAGTGATCGGGCAGACTACAATGAGCAGTTCTTC.

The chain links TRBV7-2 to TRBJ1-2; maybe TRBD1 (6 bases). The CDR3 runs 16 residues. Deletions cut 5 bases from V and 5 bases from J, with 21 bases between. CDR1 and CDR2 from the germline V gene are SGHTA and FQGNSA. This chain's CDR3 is CASSQSGGGLLYGYTF. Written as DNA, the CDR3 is TGTGCCAGCAGCCAGTCCGGTGGGGGGCTTCTTTATGGCTACACCTTC.

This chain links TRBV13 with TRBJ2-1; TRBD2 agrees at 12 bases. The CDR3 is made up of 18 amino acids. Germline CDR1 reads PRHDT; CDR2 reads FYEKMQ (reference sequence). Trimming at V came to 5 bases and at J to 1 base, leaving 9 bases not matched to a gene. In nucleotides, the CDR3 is TGTGCCAGCAGCCCTGCTAGCGGGGGGGCGAGGTCCTACAATGAGCAGTTCTTC. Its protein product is CASSPASGGARSYNEQFF. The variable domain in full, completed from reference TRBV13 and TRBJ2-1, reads AAGVIQSPRHLIKEKRETATLKCYPIPRHDTVYWYQQGPGQDPQFLISFYEKMQSDKGSIPDRFSAQQFSDYHSELNMSSLELGDSALYFCASSPASGGARSYNEQFFGPGTRLTVL.

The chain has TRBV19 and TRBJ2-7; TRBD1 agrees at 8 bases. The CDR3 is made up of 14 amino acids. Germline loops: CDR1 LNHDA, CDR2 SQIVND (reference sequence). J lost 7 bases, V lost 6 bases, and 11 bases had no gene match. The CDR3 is CASRDRDRSPEQYF. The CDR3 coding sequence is TGTGCCAGTAGGGATCGGGACAGGAGTCCAGAGCAGTACTTC.

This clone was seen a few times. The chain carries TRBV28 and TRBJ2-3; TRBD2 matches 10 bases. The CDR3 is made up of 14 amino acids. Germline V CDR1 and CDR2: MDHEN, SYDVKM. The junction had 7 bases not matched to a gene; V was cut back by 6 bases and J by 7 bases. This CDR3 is CASSLAGGLYTQYF. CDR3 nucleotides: TGTGCCAGCAGCTTAGCGGGGGGCCTGTATACGCAGTATTTT. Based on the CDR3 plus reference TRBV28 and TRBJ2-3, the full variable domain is DVKVTQSSRYLVKRTGEKVFLECVQDMDHENMFWYRQDPGLGLRLIYFSYDVKMKEKGDIPEGYSVSREKKERFSLILESASTNQTSMYLCASSLAGGLYTQYFGPGTRLTVL.

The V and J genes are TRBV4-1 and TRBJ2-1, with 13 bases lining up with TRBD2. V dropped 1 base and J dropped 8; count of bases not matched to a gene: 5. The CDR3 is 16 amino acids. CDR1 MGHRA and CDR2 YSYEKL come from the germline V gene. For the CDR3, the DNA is TGCGCCAGCAGCCAAGCGACTAGCGGGGGGTGGGATGAGCAGTTCTTC. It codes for CASSQATSGGWDEQFF.

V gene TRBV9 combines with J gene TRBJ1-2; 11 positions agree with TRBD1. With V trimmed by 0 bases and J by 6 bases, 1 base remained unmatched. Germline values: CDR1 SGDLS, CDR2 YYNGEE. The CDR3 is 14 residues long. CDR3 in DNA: TGTGCCAGCAGCGTAGTGGGACAGGGGGATGGCTACACCTTC. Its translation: CASSVVGQGDGYTF.

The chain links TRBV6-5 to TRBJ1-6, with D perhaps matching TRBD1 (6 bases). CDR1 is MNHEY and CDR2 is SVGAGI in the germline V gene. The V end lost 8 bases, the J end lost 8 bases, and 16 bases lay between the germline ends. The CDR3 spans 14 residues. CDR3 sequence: CASCGDRFDSPLHF. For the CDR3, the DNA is TGTGCCAGCTGCGGAGACAGGTTCGATTCACCCCTCCACTTT.

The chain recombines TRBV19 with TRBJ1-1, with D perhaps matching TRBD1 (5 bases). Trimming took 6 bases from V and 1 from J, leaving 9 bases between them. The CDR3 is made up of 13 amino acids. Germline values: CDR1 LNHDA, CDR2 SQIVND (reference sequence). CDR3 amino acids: CASRSGGNTEAFF. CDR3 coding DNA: TGTGCCAGTAGGTCGGGGGGGAACACTGAAGCTTTCTTT. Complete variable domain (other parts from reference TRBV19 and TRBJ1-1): DGGITQSPKYLFRKEGQNVTLSCEQNLNHDAMYWYRQDPGQGLRLIYYSQIVNDFQKGDIAEGYSVSREKKESFPLTVTSAQKNPTAFYLCASRSGGNTEAFFGQGTRLTVV.

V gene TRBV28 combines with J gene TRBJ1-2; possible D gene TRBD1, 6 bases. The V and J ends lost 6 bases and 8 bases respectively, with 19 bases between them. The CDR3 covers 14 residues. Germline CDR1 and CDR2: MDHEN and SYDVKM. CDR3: CASRSHTGMGGYTF. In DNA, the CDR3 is TGTGCCAGCAGATCGCATACAGGGATGGGGGGCTACACCTTC.